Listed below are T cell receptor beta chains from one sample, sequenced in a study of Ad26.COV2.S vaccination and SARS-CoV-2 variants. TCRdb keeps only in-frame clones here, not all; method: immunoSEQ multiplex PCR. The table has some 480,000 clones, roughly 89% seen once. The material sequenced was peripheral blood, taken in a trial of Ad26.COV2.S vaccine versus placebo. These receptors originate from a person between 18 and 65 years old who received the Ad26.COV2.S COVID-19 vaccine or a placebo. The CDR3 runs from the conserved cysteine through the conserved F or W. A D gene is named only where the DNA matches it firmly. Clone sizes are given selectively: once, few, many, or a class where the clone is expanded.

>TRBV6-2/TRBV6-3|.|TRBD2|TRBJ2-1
TGTGCCAGCAGTCCCGGACTAGCGGGGGTGGCTGAGCAGTTCTTC
CASSPGLAGVAEQFF
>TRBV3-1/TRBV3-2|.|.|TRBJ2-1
TGTGCCAGCAGCCAAGACCAAGTCCTGGGAGAGCAGTTCTTC
CASSQDQVLGEQFF
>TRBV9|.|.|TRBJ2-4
TGTGCCAGCAGCGCAAACCCACTGGGTGTCATTCAGTACTTC
CASSANPLGVIQYF
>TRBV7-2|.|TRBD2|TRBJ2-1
TGTGCCAGCAGCTTCCCCATATCTAGCGGGGGAAACAATGAGCAGTTCTTC
CASSFPISSGGNNEQFF
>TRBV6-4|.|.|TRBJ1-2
TGTGCCAGCAGTGAGTCAGGGGAAGGCTACACCTTC
CASSESGEGYTF
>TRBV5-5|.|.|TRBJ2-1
TGTGCCAGCAGCTTGGAGGGTTTGGCTGAGCAGTTCTTC
CASSLEGLAEQFF
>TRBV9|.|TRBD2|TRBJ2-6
TGTGCCAGCAGCGTAGGACTTTCCGGCGGGGGTTCTGGGGCCAACGTCCTGACTTTC
CASSVGLSGGGSGANVLTF
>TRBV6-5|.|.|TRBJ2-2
TGTGCCAGCAGTCTTCCCACCGGGGAGCTGTTTTTT
CASSLPTGELFF
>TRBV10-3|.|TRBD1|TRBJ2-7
TGTGCCATCAGTGAAACTGACAGGGGCGAAAATGGTAAGCAGTACTTC
CAISETDRGENGKQYF
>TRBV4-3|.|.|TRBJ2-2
TGCGCCAGCAGCCAGGATCCCCGGGGTCCCGGGGAGCTGTTTTTT
CASSQDPRGPGELFF
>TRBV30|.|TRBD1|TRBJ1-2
TGTGCCTGGAGTGTAGGGGGCGGAGGCTACACCTTC
CAWSVGGGGYTF
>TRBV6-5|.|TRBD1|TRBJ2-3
TGTGCCAGCAGAGAGACAGGGGCGGATACGCAGTATTTT
CASRETGADTQYF
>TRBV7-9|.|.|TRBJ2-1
TGTGCCAGCAGCTTAGAGATAAGATCTTACAATGAGCAGTTCTTC
CASSLEIRSYNEQFF
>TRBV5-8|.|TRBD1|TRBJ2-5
TGTGCCAGCAGGCCAAGACAGGGATGGCTCCAAGAGACCCAGTACTTC
CASRPRQGWLQETQYF
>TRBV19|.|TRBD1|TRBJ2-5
TGTGCCAGTAGCCATACAGGGGGCGACGAGACCCAGTACTTC
CASSHTGGDETQYF
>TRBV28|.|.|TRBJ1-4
TGTGCCACCACCCCGGGGGGGCGGACTAATGAAAAACTGTTTTTT
CATTPGGRTNEKLFF
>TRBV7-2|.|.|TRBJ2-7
TGTGCCAGCAGCTTCGCCGGGAGAGGTTACGAGCAGTACTTC
CASSFAGRGYEQYF
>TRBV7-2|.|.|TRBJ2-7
TGTGCCAGCAGCTTAGGAGCCCCTACCGAGCAGTACTTC
CASSLGAPTEQYF
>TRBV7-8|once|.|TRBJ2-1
TGTGCCAGCAGCTTAGCCGGTGGGACCCGGGGCTCCTACAATGAGCAGTTCTTC
CASSLAGGTRGSYNEQFF
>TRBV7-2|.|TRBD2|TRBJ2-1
TGTGCCAGCAGCTTAGCCGGGACTAGCGGGAAAACCTACAATGAGCAGTTCTTC
CASSLAGTSGKTYNEQFF